This T cell receptor (beta chain) was identified in a study of low-dose radiotherapy and immunotherapy resistance in tumors. This clonotype was counted ten times or more. With V trimmed by 4 bases and J by 11 bases, 14 bases remained unmatched. Germline lookup yields CDR1 SGHRS and CDR2 YFSETQ. The CDR3 loop spans 14 amino acids. The sample's time point: after trial treatment. Treatment denoted: LDRT plus nivolumab, ipilimumab, low-dose cyclophosphamide and aspirin (RACIN trial). TRAV and TRBV primers primed cDNA for both TCRalpha and TCRbeta. Amplification, which lasted roughly 20 PCR cycles, used a constant-region primer and V-primer adapter to amplify TCRs. One entry per CDR3 protein results from TCRdb running MiXCR on the reads. Of 35,000 to 45,000 distinct CDR3 sequences listed, 20% to 25% were seen once; the top ten hold about 9.5%.

Source: PBMCs, taken after low-dose radiotherapy plus immunotherapy. This TCR was recovered from a male donor with prostate cancer. The J gene is TRBJ1-1, the V gene TRBV5-1, with 7 nucleotides matching TRBD1. The CDR3 bases are TGCGCCAGCAGCCTACAGGGGACCCCCGCGAGGGCTTTCTTT. Protein: CASSLQGTPARAFF.